What follows are 19 T cell receptor beta chains derived from one specimen sequenced in a study of blood T cell repertoires in COVID-19. This table comes from immunoSEQ multiplex PCR, and its TCRdb copy is limited to in-frame clones, with some not included. In the table there are some 96,000 clones, 91% of which are singletons. The sequenced sample consisted of peripheral blood. The receptors shown here come from a man between 50 and 59 years old with active COVID-19.

This rearrangement joins TRBV9 to TRBJ2-2, with 10 nucleotides matching TRBD2. The CDR3 is 19 residues long. Trimming cost V 4 bases and J 4 bases; bases outside gene matches: 16. Germline V gene data show CDR1 as SGDLS and CDR2 as YYNGEE. DNA of the CDR3: TGTGCCAGCAGCAGAAGACTAGCGGGTGCCCCTAGCGGCACCGGGGAGCTGTTTTTT. It yields the protein CASSRRLAGAPSGTGELFF.

This chain links TRBV3-1 (or the pseudogene TRBV3-2) with TRBJ2-3; TRBD2 matches 8 bases. Trimming at V came to 3 bases and at J to 4 bases, leaving 3 bases not matched to a gene. CDR1 and CDR2 from the germline V gene are LGHDT and YNNKEL (reference sequence). This CDR3 has 14 residues. The CDR3 loop reads CASSQAGGADTQYF. CDR3 bases: TGTGCCAGCAGCCAGGCCGGGGGGGCAGATACGCAGTATTTT.

V is TRBV9 and J is TRBJ1-2; no clear D gene. Trimming removed 3 bases at V and 0 bases at J, with 3 bases between. CDR1 is SGDLS, CDR2 YYNGEE, per germline. This CDR3 region has 12 residues. In DNA form, the CDR3 reads TGTGCCAGCAGCGGGCCTAACTATGGCTACACCTTC. Encoded protein: CASSGPNYGYTF. The variable domain in full, with the rest retrieved from reference TRBV9 and TRBJ1-2, is DSGVTQTPKHLITATGQRVTLRCSPRSGDLSVYWYQQSLDQGLQFLIQYYNGEERAKGNILERFSAQQFPDLHSELNLSSLELGDSALYFCASSGPNYGYTFGSGTRLTVV.

The rearrangement links TRBV7-9 to TRBJ2-1; 12 positions agree with TRBD2. The CDR3 totals 17 residues. With 3 bases clipped from V and 0 bases from J, the junction kept 3 bases outside the gene matches. CDR1 SEHNR and CDR2 FQNEAQ come from the germline V gene (reference sequence). CDR3 sequence (DNA): TGTGCCAGCAGCTTCGGACTAGCGGGGACCTCCTACAATGAGCAGTTCTTC. It translates to CASSFGLAGTSYNEQFF.

V is TRBV3-1 (or the pseudogene TRBV3-2) and J is TRBJ2-7; the D gene is possibly TRBD2 (5 bases). The CDR3 runs 14 residues. Germline CDR1 is LGHDT and CDR2 is YNNKEL (reference sequence). V was trimmed by 4 bases and J by 1 base, leaving 11 bases between them. The CDR3 region is CASSPVERSYEQYV. The CDR3 DNA reads as TGTGCCAGCAGCCCGGTAGAGCGGTCCTACGAGCAGTACGTC.

The chain carries TRBV4-2 and TRBJ2-3, with TRBD2 matching over 9 bases. Germline V lookup: CDR1 LGHNA, CDR2 YNFKEQ. CDR3 size: 18 residues. J gave up 5 bases and V 0 bases, and 12 bases lay outside the gene matches. CDR3 loop: CASSQDQVLGGRVDTQYF. In nucleotides, the CDR3 is TGTGCCAGCAGCCAAGATCAGGTCCTTGGCGGGAGGGTAGATACGCAGTATTTT.

V usage is TRBV6-5 and J usage is TRBJ1-2; D remains ambiguous. This CDR3 contains 15 residues. CDR1 and CDR2 from the germline V gene are MNHEY and SVGAGI. V gave up 5 bases and J gave up 6 bases, with 19 bases separating them. Written as DNA, the CDR3 is TGTGCCAGCAGTCAACCCCTACCTACCGGGGATGGCTACACCTTC. The encoded protein is CASSQPLPTGDGYTF.

This clone is medium-sized (0.01 to 0.1%) by share. CDR3 residues: CASSLNNNEKLFF. The CDR3 nucleotides are TGTGCCAGCAGCCTGAACAATAATGAAAAACTGTTTTTT. The chain employs TRBV7-2 and TRBJ1-4, with D uncertain. Germline V lookup: CDR1 SGHTA, CDR2 FQGNSA. V lost 5 bases and J 4 bases, leaving 8 bases between the germline ends. The CDR3 totals 13 residues.

The rearrangement uses TRBV2 and TRBJ2-3; D is perhaps TRBD1 (7 bases). Germline V gene sequence: CDR1 SNHLY, CDR2 FYNNEI. The CDR3 contains 16 residues. Trimming stripped 8 bases from V and 0 bases from J, with 18 bases between. The CDR3 bases are TGTGCCAGCGTTACCACCAGGGGGGCTAGCACAGATACGCAGTATTTT. The encoded protein is CASVTTRGASTDTQYF. Together with reference TRBV2 and TRBJ2-3, the CDR3 gives the full variable domain: EPEVTQTPSHQVTQMGQEVILRCVPISNHLYFYWYRQILGQKVEFLVSFYNNEISEKSEIFDDQFSVERPDGSNFTLKIRSTKLEDSAMYFCASVTTRGASTDTQYFGPGTRLTVL.

V is TRBV5-1 and J is TRBJ2-3; 7 bases agree with TRBD1. V lost 2 bases and J lost 2; bases outside the gene matches: 5. The CDR3 is 15 amino acids. The V gene's germline CDR1 is SGHRS and CDR2 YFSETQ. The CDR3 here is CASSFAGTDTDTQYF. In nucleotides, the CDR3 is TGCGCCAGCAGCTTCGCCGGGACAGACACAGATACGCAGTATTTT.

The chain is built from TRBV29-1 and TRBJ1-2, with 7 positions matching TRBD1. The CDR3 runs 13 residues. Trimming removed 3 bases from V and 2 bases from J; junction bases left unmatched: 3. From germline, CDR1 is SQVTM and CDR2 ANQGSEA. The CDR3, as DNA: TGCAGCGTTGACCCGACAGGGAACTATGGCTACACCTTC. Its translation: CSVDPTGNYGYTF.

This sequence joins TRBV18 and TRBJ2-5; weak D call: TRBD2 (6 bases). This CDR3 region has 14 residues. V lost 3 bases to trimming and J lost 1 base, with 9 bases between them. Germline assignment: CDR1 KGHSH and CDR2 LQKENI. CDR3 in DNA: TGTGCCAGCTCACCTAATAGCGGCCAAGAGACCCAGTACTTC. It is translated as CASSPNSGQETQYF. Full variable domain (missing parts from reference TRBV18 and TRBJ2-5): NAGVMQNPRHLVRRRGQEARLRCSPMKGHSHVYWYRQLPEEGLKFMVYLQKENIIDESGMPKERFSAEFPKEGPSILRIQQVVRGDSAAYFCASSPNSGQETQYFGPGTRLLVL.

CDR3 DNA: TGCGCCAGCAGCCAAAGACAGGGGTCCTACAATGAGCAGTTCTTC. Its translation is CASSQRQGSYNEQFF. The V and J genes are TRBV5-1 and TRBJ2-1, with 8 positions matching TRBD1. The V gene end was trimmed by 4 bases and the J gene end by 1 base; junction bases not matched to a gene: 4. CDR3 size: 15 residues. Germline V CDR1 and CDR2: SGHRS, YFSETQ.

The chain carries TRBV6-2 or TRBV6-3 and TRBJ1-5; D is perhaps TRBD1 (6 bases). This CDR3 is built from 17 residues. Germline CDR1 MNHEY, CDR2 SVGEGT. Trimming took off 3 bases at V and 0 bases at J, with 15 bases between the two ends. CDR3 bases: TGTGCCAGCAGTTATTCGAAGGGGGAGTATAGCAATCAGCCCCAGCATTTT. This codes for CASSYSKGEYSNQPQHF.

This chain uses TRBV10-1 with TRBJ2-2; TRBD2 might be the D (5 bases). Germline values: CDR1 WNHNN, CDR2 SYGVQD (reference sequence). V gave up 5 bases and J gave up 5 bases, with 12 bases separating them. The CDR3 spans 14 residues. The CDR3: CASSPGVQTGELFF. Written as DNA, the CDR3 is TGCGCCAGCAGTCCCGGGGTGCAGACCGGGGAGCTGTTTTTT.

The V and J genes are TRBV7-9 and TRBJ1-1; no reliable D call. The CDR3 spans 13 residues. With 3 bases removed from V and 3 bases from J, the gap between germline ends came to 8 bases. Germline V gene data show CDR1 as SEHNR and CDR2 as FQNEAQ (reference sequence). CDR3 sequence (DNA): TGTGCCAGCAGCTTTAATCGCGACACTGAAGCTTTCTTT. Translated, it gives CASSFNRDTEAFF.

The chain is built from TRBV28 and TRBJ1-5; no definite D call. The CDR3 totals 14 residues. V lost 4 bases and J lost 0, with 7 bases in between. Germline V CDR1 and CDR2: MDHEN, SYDVKM. The CDR3 DNA sequence: TGTGCCAGCAGTTACAGCTATAGCAATCAGCCCCAGCATTTT. Translation: CASSYSYSNQPQHF. The full variable domain, completed using reference TRBV28 and TRBJ1-5, is DVKVTQSSRYLVKRTGEKVFLECVQDMDHENMFWYRQDPGLGLRLIYFSYDVKMKEKGDIPEGYSVSREKKERFSLILESASTNQTSMYLCASSYSYSNQPQHFGDGTRLSIL.

Concerning this clone: The junction departs from germline at one end; a sequencing error may be responsible. This chain uses TRBV7-2 with TRBJ2-1; 7 bases line up with TRBD2. CDR3 size: 15 residues. CDR1 is SGHTA, CDR2 FQGNSA, per germline. As DNA, the CDR3 is TGTGCCAGCAGCCCACGGACTAGATCCTCCAATGAGCAGTTCTTC. Amino acid sequence: CASSPRTRSSNEQFF.

The chain carries TRBV4-1 and TRBJ1-1; 8 bases fit TRBD1. The length of the CDR3 is 15 residues. Trimming cost V 4 bases and J 5 bases; bases outside gene matches: 9. CDR1 and CDR2 from the germline V gene are MGHRA and YSYEKL. CDR3 nucleotides: TGCGCCAGCAGCCGGATGCAGGGGGCAAGGACTGAAGCTTTCTTT. Protein product: CASSRMQGARTEAFF.